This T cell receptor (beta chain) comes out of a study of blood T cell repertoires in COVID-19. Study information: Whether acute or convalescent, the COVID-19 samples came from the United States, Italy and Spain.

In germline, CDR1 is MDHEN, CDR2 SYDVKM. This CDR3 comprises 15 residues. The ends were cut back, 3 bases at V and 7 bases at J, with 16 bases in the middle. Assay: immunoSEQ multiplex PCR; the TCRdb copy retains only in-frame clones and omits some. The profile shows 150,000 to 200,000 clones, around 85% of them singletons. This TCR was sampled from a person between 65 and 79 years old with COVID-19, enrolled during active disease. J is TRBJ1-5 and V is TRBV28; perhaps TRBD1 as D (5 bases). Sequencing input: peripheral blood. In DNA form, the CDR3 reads TGTGCCAGCAGTTTTTCAGTGACGCGGGGCCAGCCCCAGCATTTT. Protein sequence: CASSFSVTRGQPQHF.